This is a list of T cell receptor beta chains from one sample in a study of cytomegalovirus exposure and HLA in healthy donors. Method: immunoSEQ multiplex PCR; TCRdb's copy keeps in-frame clones and lacks some. The sample records some 250,000 clones, 82% being singletons. Sequenced: PBMCs. The origin of the receptors is a woman in her thirties or forties in good health and CMV-seropositive. Both conserved end residues are part of each CDR3. A D gene is named only where the DNA matches it firmly. Clone sizes are given selectively: once, few, many, or a class where the clone is expanded.

CDR3aa: CASSLSGGPQYF
CDR3nt: TGTGCCAGCAGCTTGTCAGGAGGGCCGCAGTATTTT
abundance: -
v_gene: TRBV5-6
j_gene: TRBJ2-3
d_gene: -

CDR3aa: CAWSLERLKNIQYF
CDR3nt: TGTGCCTGGAGTTTAGAACGCCTTAAAAACATTCAGTACTTC
abundance: once
v_gene: TRBV30
j_gene: TRBJ2-4
d_gene: -

CDR3aa: CASSVPSRVNTEAFF
CDR3nt: TGTGCCAGTAGTGTCCCCAGCAGGGTTAACACTGAAGCTTTCTTT
abundance: -
v_gene: TRBV19
j_gene: TRBJ1-1
d_gene: -

CDR3aa: CASSSTGAFQPQHF
CDR3nt: TGCGCCAGCAGCTCTACTGGGGCATTCCAGCCCCAGCATTTT
abundance: -
v_gene: TRBV5-1
j_gene: TRBJ1-5
d_gene: -

CDR3aa: CASSVWTGSTEAFF
CDR3nt: TGTGCCAGCAGTGTTTGGACAGGGAGCACTGAAGCTTTCTTT
abundance: few
v_gene: TRBV2
j_gene: TRBJ1-1
d_gene: TRBD1

CDR3aa: CASSQDYISATDTQYF
CDR3nt: TGCGCCAGCAGCCAAGATTATATCAGCGCCACAGATACGCAGTATTTT
abundance: -
v_gene: TRBV4-3
j_gene: TRBJ2-3
d_gene: -

CDR3aa: CASSLAAEGSTYEQYF
CDR3nt: TGTGCCAGCAGTTTAGCGGCGGAAGGAAGCACCTACGAGCAGTACTTC
abundance: -
v_gene: TRBV27
j_gene: TRBJ2-7
d_gene: -

CDR3aa: CASSWGRTGRRGNTIYF
CDR3nt: TGTGCCAGCAGCTGGGGACGGACAGGGCGACGGGGAAACACCATATATTTT
abundance: -
v_gene: TRBV5-4
j_gene: TRBJ1-3
d_gene: TRBD1

CDR3aa: CASSSQGLAGADEQFF
CDR3nt: TGTGCCAGCAGTTCCCAGGGACTAGCGGGAGCAGATGAGCAGTTCTTC
abundance: -
v_gene: TRBV6-5
j_gene: TRBJ2-1
d_gene: TRBD2

CDR3aa: CASSYPGTYEQYF
CDR3nt: TGTGCCAGCAGTTACCCGGGAACCTACGAGCAGTACTTC
abundance: -
v_gene: TRBV6-5
j_gene: TRBJ2-7
d_gene: -

CDR3aa: CASSLGGTYNEQFF
CDR3nt: TGTGCCAGCAGCTTAGGCGGCACCTACAATGAGCAGTTCTTC
abundance: -
v_gene: TRBV7-3
j_gene: TRBJ2-1
d_gene: -

CDR3aa: CASTPGLAVLGNTQYF
CDR3nt: TGTGCCAGCACCCCGGGACTAGCGGTGTTGGGTAATACGCAGTATTTT
abundance: once
v_gene: TRBV6-6
j_gene: TRBJ2-3
d_gene: TRBD2

CDR3aa: CSASGNYEQFF
CDR3nt: TGCAGTGCTAGCGGGAACTATGAGCAGTTCTTC
abundance: -
v_gene: TRBV20-1
j_gene: TRBJ2-1
d_gene: -

CDR3aa: CASSLGGRDYEQYF
CDR3nt: TGTGCCAGCAGCTTGGGGGGCAGGGACTACGAGCAGTACTTC
abundance: -
v_gene: TRBV5-4
j_gene: TRBJ2-7
d_gene: -

CDR3aa: CASSQEVATSVNPHEQYF
CDR3nt: TGTGCCAGCAGCCAAGAAGTGGCGACTAGCGTGAACCCCCACGAGCAGTACTTC
abundance: -
v_gene: TRBV14
j_gene: TRBJ2-7
d_gene: TRBD2

CDR3aa: CASSATGGIYGYTF
CDR3nt: TGTGCCAGCAGTGCGACAGGGGGGATCTATGGCTACACCTTC
abundance: -
v_gene: TRBV6-5
j_gene: TRBJ1-2
d_gene: TRBD1

CDR3aa: CASSQGQGVYGYTF
CDR3nt: TGTGCCAGCAGCCAAGGACAGGGGGTTTATGGCTACACCTTC
abundance: -
v_gene: TRBV7-3
j_gene: TRBJ1-2
d_gene: TRBD1

CDR3aa: CASSVREGGSYEQYF
CDR3nt: TGTGCCAGCAGCGTAAGGGAGGGAGGTTCCTACGAGCAGTACTTC
abundance: -
v_gene: TRBV9
j_gene: TRBJ2-7
d_gene: TRBD2

CDR3aa: CASSQEDRLAGNREQFF
CDR3nt: TGTGCCAGCAGCCAAGAAGATAGACTAGCGGGGAATAGGGAGCAGTTCTTC
abundance: once
v_gene: TRBV4-2
j_gene: TRBJ2-1
d_gene: TRBD2

CDR3aa: CAISPRLDGTYEQYF
CDR3nt: TGTGCCATCAGTCCCAGACTAGACGGGACCTACGAGCAGTACTTC
abundance: -
v_gene: TRBV10-3
j_gene: TRBJ2-7
d_gene: -

CDR3aa: CASNRRQGTDTQYF
CDR3nt: TGTGCCAGCAATCGGAGGCAGGGGACAGATACGCAGTATTTT
abundance: -
v_gene: TRBV9
j_gene: TRBJ2-3
d_gene: -

CDR3aa: CASSSSGSAYEQYF
CDR3nt: TGCGCCAGCAGCTCTAGCGGGAGTGCCTACGAGCAGTACTTC
abundance: -
v_gene: TRBV5-1
j_gene: TRBJ2-7
d_gene: TRBD2

CDR3aa: CASSQDLTGVTYGYTF
CDR3nt: TGTGCCAGCAGCCAAGATCTAACAGGGGTCACTTATGGCTACACCTTC
abundance: -
v_gene: TRBV4-2
j_gene: TRBJ1-2
d_gene: TRBD1

CDR3aa: CASSEEAGFTEAFF
CDR3nt: TGTGCCAGCAGTGAAGAGGCGGGGTTCACTGAAGCTTTCTTT
abundance: few
v_gene: TRBV6-1
j_gene: TRBJ1-1
d_gene: -

CDR3aa: CASRHRGQVEQPQHF
CDR3nt: TGTGCCAGCAGACACAGGGGACAGGTTGAACAGCCCCAGCATTTT
abundance: -
v_gene: TRBV6-1
j_gene: TRBJ1-5
d_gene: TRBD1

CDR3aa: CASSESVAGADTQYF
CDR3nt: TGCGCCAGCAGTGAGTCCGTAGCGGGAGCAGATACGCAGTATTTT
abundance: -
v_gene: TRBV10-1
j_gene: TRBJ2-3
d_gene: TRBD2

CDR3aa: CAISAGTGMNTEAFF
CDR3nt: TGTGCCATCAGTGCCGGGACAGGGATGAACACTGAAGCTTTCTTT
abundance: -
v_gene: TRBV10-3
j_gene: TRBJ1-1
d_gene: TRBD1

CDR3aa: CAWSGAYEQYF
CDR3nt: TGTGCCTGGAGTGGCGCCTACGAGCAGTACTTC
abundance: -
v_gene: TRBV30
j_gene: TRBJ2-7
d_gene: -

CDR3aa: CASSGTSVEGTQYF
CDR3nt: TGTGCCAGCAGTGGAACTAGCGTAGAGGGGACCCAGTACTTC
abundance: -
v_gene: TRBV2
j_gene: TRBJ2-5
d_gene: TRBD2

CDR3aa: CASSQDVQGAESPLHF
CDR3nt: TGCGCCAGCAGCCAAGATGTTCAGGGGGCCGAGTCACCCCTCCACTTT
abundance: -
v_gene: TRBV4-1
j_gene: TRBJ1-6
d_gene: TRBD1

CDR3aa: CASSLGLAGGPGSGEQYF
CDR3nt: TGTGCCAGCAGCCTGGGACTAGCGGGAGGGCCGGGATCCGGCGAGCAGTACTTC
abundance: -
v_gene: TRBV11-2
j_gene: TRBJ2-7
d_gene: TRBD2

CDR3aa: CASSFLGTSETDTQYF
CDR3nt: TGTGCCAGCAGCTTCCTTGGGACTAGTGAGACAGATACGCAGTATTTT
abundance: few
v_gene: TRBV5-6
j_gene: TRBJ2-3
d_gene: TRBD2

CDR3aa: CAISESTGNANGYTF
CDR3nt: TGTGCCATCAGTGAGTCGACAGGGAACGCTAATGGCTACACCTTC
abundance: -
v_gene: TRBV10-3
j_gene: TRBJ1-2
d_gene: TRBD1

CDR3aa: CASSLSHSGTKSYEQYF
CDR3nt: TGTGCCAGCAGCTTATCTCATTCCGGGACAAAGTCCTACGAGCAGTACTTC
abundance: -
v_gene: TRBV7-9
j_gene: TRBJ2-7
d_gene: -

CDR3aa: CASRVSDRANTGELFF
CDR3nt: TGTGCCAGTAGAGTCTCGGACAGGGCGAACACCGGGGAGCTGTTTTTT
abundance: -
v_gene: TRBV19
j_gene: TRBJ2-2
d_gene: TRBD1

CDR3aa: CASSPGLAGSDNEQFF
CDR3nt: TGCGCCAGCAGCCCGGGACTAGCGGGATCTGACAATGAGCAGTTCTTC
abundance: few
v_gene: TRBV4-3
j_gene: TRBJ2-1
d_gene: TRBD2

CDR3aa: CASSRGQETQYF
CDR3nt: TGTGCCAGCAGCCGAGGGCAAGAGACCCAGTACTTC
abundance: few
v_gene: TRBV7-9
j_gene: TRBJ2-5
d_gene: -

CDR3aa: CASSYSARDTEAFF
CDR3nt: TGTGCCAGCAGTTACTCGGCCAGGGACACTGAAGCTTTCTTT
abundance: once
v_gene: TRBV6-6
j_gene: TRBJ1-1
d_gene: -

CDR3aa: CAIREGLADYEQYF
CDR3nt: TGTGCCATCAGAGAGGGACTAGCAGACTACGAGCAGTACTTC
abundance: -
v_gene: TRBV10-3
j_gene: TRBJ2-7
d_gene: TRBD2

CDR3aa: CASSPQQGGETQYF
CDR3nt: TGTGCCAGCTCACCACAGCAGGGTGGAGAGACCCAGTACTTC
abundance: -
v_gene: TRBV18
j_gene: TRBJ2-5
d_gene: -

CDR3aa: CASSQDPPGQGGEKLFF
CDR3nt: TGTGCCAGCAGCCAAGACCCACCGGGACAGGGAGGTGAAAAACTGTTTTTT
abundance: -
v_gene: TRBV4-2
j_gene: TRBJ1-4
d_gene: TRBD1

CDR3aa: CASSLAGQSMNTEAFF
CDR3nt: TGTGCCAGCAGCTTAGCAGGACAGAGCATGAACACTGAAGCTTTCTTT
abundance: -
v_gene: TRBV7-9
j_gene: TRBJ1-1
d_gene: -

CDR3aa: CSVVTTGRLGYTF
CDR3nt: TGCAGCGTTGTTACGACAGGGCGGCTTGGCTACACCTTC
abundance: -
v_gene: TRBV29-1
j_gene: TRBJ1-2
d_gene: TRBD1